This section outlines one T cell receptor (beta chain) sequence together with its context. A single count supports this clone. Which antigen it targets is not known. No quality values exist for individual bases; no much larger clone is one base distant. This specimen belongs to a study of chemoradiotherapy in HPV16-positive cancers (dated by TCRdb to the early 2020s). About the investigation overall: Using functional T-cell assays on cells from a couple of HPV16-positive patients, the researchers defined candidate HPV-specific T-cell clones and common TCR motifs. The candidate HPV-specific TCRs and motifs were subsequently tracked in TCR repertoires obtained from roughly 90 patients with HPV-related cancers. The study asked whether T-cell immunity to the HPV oncoproteins E6 and E7 changes during chemoradiotherapy and whether this immunity affects survival. Overall study outcomes, separate from this receptor: Expansion of candidate HPV-specific clones and E7-related TCR motifs was observed in the tumor microenvironment during treatment, whereas no such expansion was observed for non-HPV-specific T cells. The functional definition of HPV-specific T cells was derived from only a couple of HPV16-positive patients, and the survival association was reported for HPV16-positive patients. In HPV16-positive patients, expansion of HPV-responsive T cells during chemoradiotherapy was found to be associated with improved recurrence-free survival.

As encoded in the germline V gene, CDR1 is LGHNA while CDR2 is YSLEER. From V the trimming removes 1 base and from J it removes 5 bases, while the gene matches leave 1 base of the junction unaccounted for. The CDR3 goes from the cysteine to the phenylalanine over 14 residues. Solely the CDR3 DNA is kept, with 42 bases framed from the first base. The library was prepared using the immunoSEQ multiplex PCR assay. This is the immuneACCESS table as TCRdb keeps it, with only in-frame sequences that have V and J called. A part of the clones is gone; compared with another copy, unresolved V genes explain less than half, and the rest is unexplained. Present in this sample are around 24,000 clones, more than 85% of which were seen just once. The ten largest account for more than 4% of the sample. Repertoires were sampled repeatedly over the course of chemoradiotherapy so that clonal expansion in the tumor microenvironment could be followed.

Recombination linked TRBV4-3 to TRBJ2-1, with TRBD1 matching 8 junction bases. The source material was blood, sampled from a patient who underwent chemoradiotherapy. The source of this sequence is a human donor with HPV-associated anogenital cancer. The CDR3 protein: CASSQGQGNNEQFF. The DNA reads TGCGCCAGCAGCCAAGGACAGGGGAACAATGAGCAGTTCTTC.